This T cell receptor beta chain came from a study of post-analysis software for immune sequencing data (dated by TCRdb to between 2015 and 2016). Regarding the research as a whole: Disease courses on record covered relapsing-remitting, secondary progressive and progressive-relapsing multiple sclerosis, though some patients had no subtype annotation. The multiple sclerosis patient repertoires were compared with around ten previously published healthy control repertoires from donors aged roughly 6 to 27 years. A subset of samples was prepared in parallel using single-end sample barcoding, then pooled and co-amplified after Illumina adapter ligation. The research as a whole found: The multiple sclerosis patient group was slightly younger than the control group. Significantly higher frequencies in patients than in controls were found for roughly 5 TRBV segments, including TRBV5-6, TRBV5-1 and TRBV20-1. Direct clustering with F measure showed strong co-clustering of samples prepared in the same batch, prompting a batch-effect correction. Multiple sclerosis patients had significantly lower normalized Chao1 diversity than controls, a result that suggests substantial peripheral T-cell clonal expansion.

Libraries were prepared through PCR. Instrument on record: Illumina HiSeq 2500. To reduce PCR and sequencing biases, unique molecular identifiers were incorporated into the TCR beta cDNA libraries. Roughly 500,000 cDNA molecules were obtained for every 1 to 10 million input T cells, so each molecule roughly corresponded to one T cell. The patient libraries were prepared and sequenced with the same protocol used for the earlier healthy control dataset. Samples belonging to the same batch were prepared together, multiplexed and sequenced on a shared HiSeq lane. From the authors' description of their analysis: MIGEC handled the raw barcoded reads, throwing out single-read molecular identifier groups before consensus assembly and CDR3 extraction. Clonotype tables were post-analysed with VDJtools, normalizing diversity by down-sampling all datasets to the smallest sample size. In repertoire overlap clustering, CDR3 amino acid sequences, but not nucleotide sequences, were matched to correct batch-related cross-sample contamination. TCRdb itself trimmed the public reads at Q25 with fastp, ran MiXCR and retained productive beta chains. Rows matching on CDR3 protein sequence are summarized as one entry with the most common DNA and genes. TCRdb's processing, not the study's, gives the V and J calls here. The sample table records hundreds of thousands of distinct CDR3 sequences; 59% of these occur just once. Roughly 10% of the sample is held by the ten biggest clonotypes.

From cysteine to phenylalanine, the CDR3 is 14 amino acids long. Only CDR3 DNA remains: 42 bases, in frame from the first base. Reading the germline V gene gives CDR1 SGHAT and CDR2 FQNNGV. Trimming takes 2 bases from V and 3 bases from J, and the germline ends sit 8 bases apart. To note about this clonotype: Its antigen is still unknown. Base-call qualities are not available, and no considerably larger clone is one nucleotide away.

To demonstrate the VDJtools post-analysis software, TCR beta repertoires were profiled from the peripheral blood of about 13 young patients with multiple sclerosis. Multiple sclerosis patients were children and adolescents aged about 6 to 15 years. Input material: blood. Rearrangement joined TRBV11-2 to TRBJ2-4; the D gene is not confidently resolved. The clonotype originates from a girl aged 2 to 10 with multiple sclerosis. CDR3 region: CASSLLSDKNIQYF. DNA sequence: TGTGCCAGCAGCTTACTATCTGACAAAAACATTCAGTACTTC.